Below are 25 T cell receptor beta chains sequenced from a single sample in a study of blood T cell repertoires in COVID-19. Produced via immunoSEQ multiplex PCR; TCRdb's table is partial and in-frame only. The table records about 150,000 clones, about 83% of them present only once. The sequenced sample consisted of peripheral blood. The receptors originated from a woman of 80 years or more with acute or convalescent COVID-19.

The rearrangement uses TRBV3-1 (or the pseudogene TRBV3-2) and TRBJ1-2; TRBD1 might be the D (6 bases). The CDR3 runs to 14 residues. The V end was cut by 4 bases, the J end by 8 bases, with 17 bases between. Germline-derived CDR1 and CDR2 are LGHDT and YNNKEL (reference sequence). The CDR3 nucleotides are TGTGCCAGCAGCCCCTCCTCCTCAGGGGCCGGCTACACCTTC. This codes for CASSPSSSGAGYTF.

The chain is built from TRBV30 and TRBJ1-1, with 8 bases fitting TRBD1. The V gene's germline CDR1 is GTSNPN and CDR2 SVGIG (reference sequence). The V gene end was trimmed by 5 bases and the J gene end by 0 bases; junction bases not matched to a gene: 2. The CDR3 is made up of 13 amino acids. Here the CDR3 reads CAWGQGMNTEAFF. CDR3 sequence (DNA): TGTGCCTGGGGACAGGGCATGAACACTGAAGCTTTCTTT. Full variable domain (remainder filled in from reference TRBV30 and TRBJ1-1): SQTIHQWPATLVQPVGSPLSLECTVEGTSNPNLYWYRQAAGRGLQLLFYSVGIGQISSEVPQNLSASRPQDRQFILSSKKLLLSDSGFYLCAWGQGMNTEAFFGQGTRLTVV.

The chain uses TRBV7-2 and TRBJ1-1; perhaps TRBD1 as D (5 bases). The CDR3 is 18 residues long. CDR1 is SGHTA, CDR2 FQGNSA, per germline. Trimming stripped 0 bases from V and 5 bases from J, with 22 bases between. The CDR3 here is CASSLAGVGGVSPTEAFF. The CDR3 nucleotides are TGTGCCAGCAGCTTAGCGGGAGTAGGAGGGGTCTCGCCGACTGAAGCTTTCTTT.

V is TRBV7-6 and J is TRBJ1-1; 9 positions match TRBD1. The CDR3 loop spans 15 amino acids. V lost 5 bases and J lost 6; bases outside the gene matches: 10. Germline V gene data show CDR1 as SGHVS and CDR2 as FNYEAQ. CDR3 sequence: CASSATGTGTPEAFF. The CDR3 DNA reads TGTGCCAGCAGCGCTACCGGGACAGGGACCCCTGAAGCTTTCTTT.

This clone has more than one count but fewer than ten. Germline and junction disagree at one end, which may indicate a read error. This sequence joins TRBV25-1 and TRBJ1-4; 8 nucleotides match TRBD1. CDR1 and CDR2 (germline): MGHDK, SYGVNS. The CDR3 has 12 amino acids. Written as DNA, the CDR3 is TGTGCCAGCAGTCCCCCTCTGGGACAGGCCGTATTT. This sequence encodes CASSPPLGQAVF. The whole variable domain, filled in from reference TRBV25-1 and TRBJ1-4, reads EADIYQTPRYLVIGTGKKITLECSQTMGHDKMYWYQQDPGMELHLIHYSYGVNSTEKGDLSSESTVSRIRTEHFPLTLESARPSHTSQYLCASSPPLGQAVFGSGTQLSVL.

The rearrangement joins TRBV5-1 to TRBJ1-6; 9 bases are shared with TRBD1. J gave up 5 bases and V 0 bases, and 3 bases lay outside the gene matches. This CDR3 spans 16 amino acids. The germline V gene encodes CDR1 SGHRS and CDR2 YFSETQ. The CDR3 nucleotides are TGCGCCAGCAGCTTGGGGACAGGGGCTGATAATTCACCCCTCCACTTT. This translates into CASSLGTGADNSPLHF.

The CDR3 is CASSLQGQGDEQYF. For the CDR3, the DNA is TGCGCCAGCAGCTTGCAGGGACAGGGTGACGAGCAGTACTTC. V gene TRBV5-1 combines with J gene TRBJ2-7, with 9 bases lining up with TRBD1. The CDR3 consists of 14 residues. V lost 1 base, J lost 5 bases, and 4 bases stayed unmatched. Germline CDR1 is SGHRS and CDR2 is YFSETQ. Combining the CDR3 with reference TRBV5-1 and TRBJ2-7 gives the whole variable domain KAGVTQTPRYLIKTRGQQVTLSCSPISGHRSVSWYQQTPGQGLQFLFEYFSETQRNKGNFPGRFSGRQFSNSRSEMNVSTLELGDSALYLCASSLQGQGDEQYFGPGTRLTVT.

The J gene is TRBJ2-3, the V gene TRBV28, with 13 bases aligning to TRBD2. V lost 6 bases and J lost 2; bases outside the gene matches: 5. The germline V gene encodes CDR1 MDHEN and CDR2 SYDVKM. This CDR3 has 16 amino acids. CDR3 nucleotides: TGTGCCAGCAGCCGGGGGACTAGCGGGATCACAGATACGCAGTATTTT. Encoded protein: CASSRGTSGITDTQYF.

The rearrangement links TRBV5-4 to TRBJ2-7; 7 nucleotides match TRBD1. Germline V lookup: CDR1 SGHNT, CDR2 YYREEE (reference sequence). The junction had 9 bases not matched to a gene; V was cut back by 3 bases and J by 6 bases. The CDR3 runs to 14 residues. The CDR3 nucleotides read TGTGCCAGCAGCTGGGACACAGGGGTCGGCGAGCAGTACTTC. Its protein is CASSWDTGVGEQYF.

The chain is built from TRBV19 and TRBJ1-2; 10 bases line up with TRBD1. V shed 4 bases and J 6 bases; nucleotides not matched to a gene: 11. The germline V gene encodes CDR1 LNHDA and CDR2 SQIVND (reference sequence). The CDR3 loop spans 16 amino acids. Here the CDR3 DNA reads TGTGCCAGTAGTAGGGACCCCTGGACAGGGGGGCATGGCTACACCTTC. Translating it yields CASSRDPWTGGHGYTF.

The J gene is TRBJ1-5, the V gene TRBV20-1; 8 bases line up with TRBD1. With V trimmed by 3 bases and J by 7 bases, 8 bases remained unmatched. Per germline, CDR1 DFQATT and CDR2 SNEGSKA (reference sequence). There are 14 residues in the CDR3. The CDR3 spells CSASTGGALQPQHF. The CDR3 DNA reads as TGCAGTGCTAGTACAGGGGGAGCGTTGCAGCCCCAGCATTTT.

This chain links TRBV18 with TRBJ2-7; 7 nucleotides align to TRBD1. The CDR3 has 15 amino acids. Germline V CDR1 and CDR2: KGHSH, LQKENI. The junction had 10 bases not matched to a gene; V was cut back by 4 bases and J by 4 bases. The CDR3 DNA is TGTGCCAGCTCACTGCCGGGACAGAGGTCTTACGAGCAGTACTTC. Its protein is CASSLPGQRSYEQYF.

This clone came up once. V is TRBV5-5 and J is TRBJ2-1, with 9 bases identical to TRBD1. J lost 6 bases, V lost 6 bases, and 16 bases had no gene match. The CDR3 length is 17 residues. CDR1 and CDR2 (germline): SGHKS, YYEKEE (reference sequence). In DNA form, the CDR3 reads TGTGCCAGCACCCTGGGGGCAGGACAGGGGATCGTCAATGAGCAGTTCTTC. Amino acid sequence: CASTLGAGQGIVNEQFF. The full variable domain, completed using reference TRBV5-5 and TRBJ2-1, is DAGVTQSPTHLIKTRGQQVTLRCSPISGHKSVSWYQQVLGQGPQFIFQYYEKEERGRGNFPDRFSARQFPNYSSELNVNALLLGDSALYLCASTLGAGQGIVNEQFFGPGTRLTVL.

This chain uses TRBV13 with TRBJ2-2, with 11 bases aligning to TRBD2. CDR1 is PRHDT and CDR2 is FYEKMQ in the germline V gene (reference sequence). The CDR3 sequence is 17 residues long. The junction had 7 bases not matched to a gene; V was cut back by 1 base and J by 6 bases. The CDR3 here is CASSLESTSGSPGELFF. Written as DNA, the CDR3 is TGTGCCAGCAGCTTAGAGTCTACTAGCGGGAGCCCCGGGGAGCTGTTTTTT. Filled out from reference TRBV13 and TRBJ2-2, the complete variable domain reads AAGVIQSPRHLIKEKRETATLKCYPIPRHDTVYWYQQGPGQDPQFLISFYEKMQSDKGSIPDRFSAQQFSDYHSELNMSSLELGDSALYFCASSLESTSGSPGELFFGEGSRLTVL.

The CDR3 region has the DNA TGTGCCAGCAACCTACAGGGGACTGGGGCCAACGTCCTGACTTTC. Residues: CASNLQGTGANVLTF. The chain is built from TRBV2 and TRBJ2-6; 7 nucleotides align to TRBD1. CDR3 length: 15 residues. The V gene's germline CDR1 is SNHLY and CDR2 FYNNEI. Germline trimming cut 7 bases from V and 2 bases from J; bases unmatched to any gene: 5. The full variable domain, with the rest looked up from reference TRBV2 and TRBJ2-6, is EPEVTQTPSHQVTQMGQEVILRCVPISNHLYFYWYRQILGQKVEFLVSFYNNEISEKSEIFDDQFSVERPDGSNFTLKIRSTKLEDSAMYFCASNLQGTGANVLTFGAGSRLTVL.

The chain links TRBV4-1 to TRBJ2-1; D perhaps matches TRBD2 (7 bases). Deletions cut 5 bases from V and 6 bases from J, with 17 bases between. There are 15 residues in the CDR3. The germline V gene has CDR1 MGHRA and CDR2 YSYEKL. This CDR3 is CASSGVTRGRNEQFF. For the CDR3, the DNA is TGCGCCAGCAGCGGCGTTACGCGGGGGCGCAATGAGCAGTTCTTC.

V is TRBV19 and J is TRBJ1-1; D is ambiguous. Per germline, CDR1 LNHDA and CDR2 SQIVND (reference sequence). The CDR3 is made up of 13 amino acids. V lost 5 bases, J lost 1 base, and 8 bases lay in between. The CDR3 DNA follows: TGTGCCAGTAGTTGGGCAGCGAACACTGAAGCTTTCTTT. It codes for CASSWAANTEAFF.

This chain connects TRBV5-1 to TRBJ2-7; perhaps TRBD2 as D (6 bases). Germline lookup yields CDR1 SGHRS and CDR2 YFSETQ. The V end lost 5 bases, the J end lost 2 bases, and 20 bases lay between the germline ends. CDR3 length equals 16 residues. CDR3 loop: CASSRLGDRGTYEQYF. The CDR3 DNA reads TGCGCCAGCAGTAGACTAGGGGATAGGGGTACCTACGAGCAGTACTTC.

This chain connects TRBV19 to TRBJ2-1; TRBD2 aligns across 12 bases. Trimming cost V 4 bases and J 8 bases; bases outside gene matches: 6. The CDR3 is 15 residues long. Germline CDR1 is LNHDA and CDR2 is SQIVND (reference sequence). The CDR3 bases are TGTGCCAGTAGTAGAGGACTAGCGGGGAAAGATGAGCAGTTCTTC. It yields the protein CASSRGLAGKDEQFF.

The chain combines TRBV19 with TRBJ2-7; D call uncertain. V was trimmed by 0 bases and J by 3 bases, leaving 15 bases between them. The CDR3 length is 16 residues. Per germline, CDR1 LNHDA and CDR2 SQIVND (reference sequence). CDR3 loop: CASSIDLSSTGYEQYF. DNA for the CDR3: TGTGCCAGTAGTATAGATCTCTCCTCGACGGGCTACGAGCAGTACTTC.

The chain links TRBV9 to TRBJ2-7, with 7 nucleotides matching TRBD1. Trimming at V came to 0 bases and at J to 9 bases, leaving 9 bases not matched to a gene. In germline, CDR1 is SGDLS, CDR2 YYNGEE. The CDR3 totals 14 residues. CDR3 in DNA: TGTGCCAGCAGCGTAGCTCAACAGGGGACGGTGCAGTACTTC. This translates into CASSVAQQGTVQYF.

The CDR3 sequence is CASLHRDSSGNTIYF. The DNA of the CDR3 is TGTGCCAGCCTCCACAGAGACAGCTCTGGAAACACCATATATTTT. The J gene is TRBJ1-3, the V gene TRBV3-1 (or the pseudogene TRBV3-2); a weak D match, TRBD1 (5 bases). The ends were cut back, 8 bases at V and 0 bases at J, with 14 bases in the middle. The CDR3 spans 15 residues. CDR1 and CDR2 from the germline V gene are LGHDT and YNNKEL (reference sequence).

This clone was seen a handful of times. The rearrangement joins TRBV7-2 to TRBJ2-7; D is uncertain. Trimming shortened V by 2 bases and J by 6 bases, and 11 bases separated the two germline ends. The germline CDR1 and CDR2 sequences are SGHTA and FQGNSA. The CDR3 is made up of 13 amino acids. Here the CDR3 reads CASSLQSWAEQYF. The CDR3 region has the DNA TGTGCCAGCAGCTTACAATCGTGGGCCGAGCAGTACTTC.

The chain is built from TRBV27 and TRBJ1-1, with 7 positions matching TRBD1. The germline gives CDR1 MNHEY, CDR2 SMNVEV (reference sequence). CDR3 length: 15 residues. Trimming removed 5 bases from V and 1 base from J; junction bases left unmatched: 7. CDR3 protein: CASSPWTGPNTEAFF. The CDR3 DNA is TGTGCCAGCAGTCCCTGGACAGGTCCGAACACTGAAGCTTTCTTT.

This clone was seen a single time. This chain connects TRBV24-1 to TRBJ2-2, with 13 bases identical to TRBD2. Germline CDR1 is KGHDR and CDR2 is SFDVKD. CDR3 size: 18 residues. Germline trimming cut 0 bases from V and 0 bases from J; bases unmatched to any gene: 0. The CDR3 DNA reads TGTGCCACCAGTGATTTGGGGACTAGCGGGACGAACACCGGGGAGCTGTTTTTT. Translated: CATSDLGTSGTNTGELFF.